Below, 15 T cell receptor beta chains from the same sample are listed, as sequenced in a study of identical twins (dated by TCRdb to about 2016). The library was made by 5' RACE. Sequencing relied on an Illumina HiSeq 2000. In TCRdb, the public reads were trimmed at Q25 with fastp and aligned with MiXCR, with productive beta chains retained. Each entry is one CDR3 protein sequence, shown with its most common DNA and genes. Present in this sample are nearly 900,000 distinct CDR3 sequences, about 12% of which were seen just once. The top ten hold under 2% of the sample. These data were also filed under a second study, of yellow fever vaccine responses in identical twins.

The sample comprised PBMCs. The origin of the receptors is a woman younger than 35 in good health.

The chain is built from TRBV2 and TRBJ2-1, with 7 bases lining up with TRBD2. With 5 bases clipped from V and 3 bases from J, the junction kept 19 bases outside the gene matches. Germline V gene sequence: CDR1 SNHLY, CDR2 FYNNEI. This CDR3 is 19 amino acids long. The CDR3 nucleotides read TGTGCCAGCAGTTCCCTTGGTGTGCTCGCGGGAGTAGGCTACAATGAGCAGTTCTTC. Its translation is CASSSLGVLAGVGYNEQFF.

This clonotype was recorded only once. The chain uses TRBV20-1 and TRBJ2-1, with TRBD2 identical over 8 bases. The CDR3 is 18 residues long. Per the germline V gene, CDR1 is DFQATT and CDR2 is SNEGSKA (reference sequence). The trim removed 0 bases at V and 0 bases at J, leaving 10 bases unmatched. CDR3 sequence (DNA): TGCAGTGCTAGAGATGCCCTAGCGGGTTCAAGCTCCTACAATGAGCAGTTCTTC. Its protein product is CSARDALAGSSSYNEQFF.

This clonotype was observed a few times. The chain links TRBV20-1 to TRBJ1-1, with D hard to call. V lost 3 bases and J lost 4, with 9 bases in between. This CDR3 is 12 amino acids long. CDR1 is DFQATT and CDR2 is SNEGSKA in the germline V gene (reference sequence). CDR3 in DNA: TGCAGTGCTAGTTTGACGGGCACTGAAGCTTTCTTT. Residues: CSASLTGTEAFF.

The J gene is TRBJ2-7, the V gene TRBV20-1; TRBD1 or TRBD2 may be the D gene (5 bases each). Trimming cost V 0 bases and J 0 bases, with 6 bases left between them. CDR1 and CDR2 from the germline V gene are DFQATT and SNEGSKA (reference sequence). The CDR3 extends over 13 amino acids. In DNA, the CDR3 is TGCAGTGCTAGAGATGGGGGCTCCTACGAGCAGTACTTC. Translating gives CSARDGGSYEQYF.

This clonotype was picked up a small number of times. The rearrangement links TRBV20-1 to TRBJ2-7; D perhaps matches TRBD2 (6 bases). In germline, CDR1 is DFQATT, CDR2 SNEGSKA (reference sequence). The length of the CDR3 is 14 residues. V was trimmed by 3 bases and J by 2 bases, leaving 14 bases between them. CDR3 nucleotides: TGCAGTGCTAGGGCCGGGACTCATACCTACGAGCAGTACTTC. Residues: CSARAGTHTYEQYF.

The genes are TRBV21-1 and TRBJ1-1; TRBD1, the table's D call, was not compared with the DNA. TRBV21-1 is described as a pseudogene. CDR3 length: 12 amino acids. This chain's CDR3 is CASYRWNTEAFF. CDR3 sequence (DNA): TGTGCCAGTTACAGGTGGAACACTGAAGCTTTCTTT.

This clonotype was seen a handful of times. V usage is TRBV19 and J usage is TRBJ1-2; a possible D gene is TRBD1 (6 bases). This CDR3 region has 11 residues. CDR1 and CDR2 (germline): LNHDA, SQIVND (reference sequence). Trimming left V 6 bases short and J 5 bases short, with 7 bases between. CDR3 sequence: CASRGHYGYTF. CDR3 DNA: TGTGCCAGTAGGGGACATTATGGCTACACCTTC.

This clonotype appeared a few times. The J gene is TRBJ1-6, the V gene TRBV28; D is unresolved. The CDR3 extends over 13 amino acids. V lost 10 bases and J 4 bases, leaving 11 bases between the germline ends. CDR1 is MDHEN, CDR2 SYDVKM, per germline. The CDR3 sequence is CATPGVYNSPLHF. The CDR3 bases are TGTGCCACCCCCGGGGTGTATAATTCACCCCTCCACTTT. The variable domain in full, completed from reference TRBV28 and TRBJ1-6, reads DVKVTQSSRYLVKRTGEKVFLECVQDMDHENMFWYRQDPGLGLRLIYFSYDVKMKEKGDIPEGYSVSREKKERFSLILESASTNQTSMYLCATPGVYNSPLHFGNGTRLTVT.

This clonotype has only a few counts. The rearrangement links TRBV10-1 to TRBJ1-1; D remains unclear. CDR3 length: 13 amino acids. Deletions cut 3 bases from V and 8 bases from J, with 13 bases between. CDR1 is WNHNN and CDR2 is SYGVQD in the germline V gene (reference sequence). In DNA, the CDR3 is TGCGCCAGCAGTGACCCCCCTTGGGGAGAAGCTTTCTTT. It translates to CASSDPPWGEAFF.

In this sample, this clonotype turned up many times. The chain links TRBV12-3 or TRBV12-4 to TRBJ1-2; 7 bases fit TRBD1. The junction had 4 bases not matched to a gene; V was cut back by 5 bases and J by 7 bases. CDR3 length: 12 amino acids. The CDR3 nucleotides are TGTGCCAGCAGTCCTGCAGGGGGTGGCTACACCTTC. It specifies CASSPAGGGYTF.

J is TRBJ2-2 and V is TRBV10-3; TRBD1 is a possible D gene (6 bases). Trimming pared 4 bases from V and 4 bases from J, leaving 10 bases between. This CDR3 is 14 amino acids long. CDR1 is ENHRY, CDR2 SYGVKD, per germline. This CDR3 reads CAISGGQPTGELFF. For the CDR3, the DNA is TGTGCCATCAGTGGGGGGCAGCCCACCGGGGAGCTGTTTTTT.

This clonotype was recorded at least ten times. The chain has TRBV15 and TRBJ2-7; 7 bases are a match to TRBD1. V lost 9 bases, J lost 0 bases, and 5 bases stayed unmatched. The CDR3 loop spans 13 amino acids. Germline V CDR1 and CDR2: LNHNV, YYDKDF (reference sequence). The CDR3 DNA sequence: TGTGCCACAGGGGACAGTGACTCCTACGAGCAGTACTTC. It encodes CATGDSDSYEQYF.

This clonotype appeared a few times. J is TRBJ1-3 and V is TRBV12-3 or TRBV12-4, with D unclear. CDR3 length: 14 amino acids. Trimming removed 3 bases from V and 4 bases from J, with 10 bases in between. The CDR3 here is CASSFGGKGNTIYF. CDR3 nucleotides: TGTGCCAGCAGTTTCGGAGGCAAAGGAAACACCATATATTTT.

The chain has TRBV6-1 and TRBJ1-6; 9 positions agree with TRBD1. The CDR3 consists of 13 residues. The V segment lost 6 bases and the J segment 6 bases; nucleotides outside the gene matches: 0. The V gene's germline CDR1 is MNHNS and CDR2 SASEGT. The CDR3: CASRDRGNSPLHF. The CDR3 bases are TGTGCCAGCAGGGACAGGGGTAATTCACCCCTCCACTTT.

This clonotype appeared a few times. This rearrangement joins TRBV7-9 to TRBJ1-6, with D hard to call. The CDR3 has 15 residues. Trimming left V 5 bases short and J 7 bases short, with 15 bases between. The germline gives CDR1 SEHNR, CDR2 FQNEAQ (reference sequence). CDR3 loop: CASSPSGRRNSPLHF. CDR3 nucleotide sequence: TGTGCCAGCAGCCCTAGTGGACGCAGGAATTCACCCCTCCACTTT.